These T cell receptor beta chains were read from a single sample in a study of blood T cell repertoires in COVID-19. The data were produced by immunoSEQ multiplex PCR, yet TCRdb's version contains in-frame clones alone and is incomplete. The sample has under 300,000 clones, around 81% seen once. Sequenced input: peripheral blood. These receptors all stem from a woman in her fifties or sixties with active or convalescent COVID-19. CDR3s include the opening cysteine and the closing phenylalanine or tryptophan. A D gene is named only where the DNA matches it firmly. A row's size may be missing; if present it is once, few, many or a size class.

>NA|TRBJ1-1|NA|TRBV7-9
CASSPGGPSNTEAFF
TGTGCCAGCAGCCCCGGGGGGCCTTCCAACACTGAAGCTTTCTTT
>TRBD1|TRBJ1-2|NA|TRBV7-9
CASSFRRDRGPGYTF
TGTGCCAGCAGCTTCCGGCGGGACAGGGGGCCTGGCTACACCTTC
>NA|TRBJ2-5|NA|TRBV18
CASSPRGSVDRYQETQYF
TGTGCCAGCTCACCACGGGGGTCAGTCGACAGGTACCAAGAGACCCAGTACTTC
>NA|TRBJ2-5|NA|TRBV11-2
CASSSIGRTLQETQYF
TGTGCCAGCAGCTCGATAGGGAGGACACTACAAGAGACCCAGTACTTC
>NA|TRBJ1-1|NA|TRBV28
CASSLRAYRRDTEAFF
TGTGCCAGCAGTTTAAGGGCCTATCGGAGGGACACTGAAGCTTTCTTT
>TRBD1|TRBJ1-2|few|TRBV10-3
CATAGGQDYGYTF
TGTGCCACCGCGGGCGGACAGGACTATGGCTACACCTTC
>TRBD1|TRBJ1-5|NA|TRBV19
CASRQGWFSQPQHF
TGTGCCAGCCGACAGGGGTGGTTTAGTCAGCCCCAGCATTTT
>NA|TRBJ1-2|NA|TRBV29-1
CSVEGLSEGREYGYTF
TGCAGCGTTGAAGGCCTTTCGGAGGGGCGGGAGTATGGCTACACCTTC
>TRBD2|TRBJ2-5|NA|TRBV6-5
CATGLAGGQETQYF
TGTGCCACGGGACTAGCGGGGGGGCAGGAGACCCAGTACTTC
>TRBD2|TRBJ2-1|few|TRBV9
CASSGTSGESFEQFF
TGTGCCAGCAGCGGGACTAGCGGGGAGTCCTTTGAGCAGTTCTTC
>TRBD2|TRBJ2-2|NA|TRBV7-3
CASSPRTSGASGELFF
TGTGCCAGCAGCCCCCGGACTAGCGGGGCCTCCGGGGAGCTGTTTTTT
>TRBD1|TRBJ1-2|NA|TRBV27
CASSGTGNYGYTF
TGTGCCAGCAGCGGGACAGGGAACTATGGCTACACCTTC
>TRBD1|TRBJ1-4|few|TRBV29-1
CSASNRGREKLFF
TGCAGCGCCAGTAACAGGGGACGCGAAAAACTGTTTTTT
>TRBD2|TRBJ2-3|NA|TRBV7-6
CASSLLIFSGGPTDTQYF
TGTGCCAGCAGCTTACTCATTTTTAGCGGGGGGCCCACAGATACGCAGTATTTT
>NA|TRBJ1-5|few|TRBV20-1
CSASAGNGNQPQHF
TGCAGTGCTAGTGCAGGGAATGGCAATCAGCCCCAGCATTTT
>NA|TRBJ1-1|NA|TRBV18
CASSPRDTGTEAFF
TGTGCCAGCTCACCCCGGGACACAGGTACTGAAGCTTTCTTT
>NA|TRBJ1-1|NA|TRBV25-1
CARPRGETAFF
TGTGCCCGTCCCAGGGGCGAGACGGCTTTCTTT
>NA|TRBJ1-4|NA|TRBV6-1
CASSEEGTFNEKLFF
TGTGCCAGCAGTGAGGAAGGGACTTTTAATGAAAAACTGTTTTTT
>NA|TRBJ2-3|once|TRBV12-3/TRBV12-4
CASGRHYRDTQYF
TGTGCCAGCGGGAGACATTATAGGGATACGCAGTATTTT
>NA|TRBJ1-5|NA|TRBV2
CASSEGRNQPQHF
TGTGCCAGCAGTGAAGGGAGAAATCAGCCCCAGCATTTT
>TRBD1|TRBJ1-1|NA|TRBV15
CATSSRGRGRRMNTEAFF
TGTGCCACCAGCAGCCGAGGCAGGGGGAGGAGGATGAACACTGAAGCTTTCTTT
>NA|TRBJ1-1|NA|TRBV21-1
CASSNLGRGAGDTEAFF
TGTGCCAGCAGCAACCTGGGTAGGGGCGCGGGGGACACTGAAGCTTTCTTT
>TRBD1|TRBJ1-5|NA|TRBV29-1
CSIAVRGLPLNQPQHF
TGCAGCATCGCGGTCAGGGGGCTCCCCCTCAATCAGCCCCAGCATTTT
>NA|TRBJ1-2|NA|TRBV27
CASSTSGLYGYTF
TGTGCCAGCAGTACCTCGGGACTCTATGGCTACACCTTC
>NA|TRBJ1-1|NA|TRBV15
CATSRDLGLDTEAFF
TGTGCCACCAGCAGAGATCTGGGGCTTGACACTGAAGCTTTCTTT
>TRBD2|TRBJ2-5|NA|TRBV3-1/TRBV3-2
CASSPRVAGRETQYF
TGTGCCAGCAGCCCCCGGGTAGCGGGCCGGGAGACCCAGTACTTC
>NA|TRBJ2-1|NA|TRBV5-1
CASSLKWRGRSYNEQFF
TGCGCCAGCAGCTTGAAGTGGCGGGGTCGCTCCTACAATGAGCAGTTCTTC
>NA|TRBJ2-7|few|TRBV19
CASSIGVGSPFYEQYF
TGTGCCAGTAGTATAGGTGTCGGGTCCCCTTTCTACGAGCAGTACTTC
>NA|TRBJ1-1|NA|TRBV5-1
CASSLAYLDTEAFF
TGCGCCAGCAGCTTGGCCTATCTGGACACTGAAGCTTTCTTT
>NA|TRBJ2-7|few|TRBV15
CATSRDKGARGSSYEQYF
TGTGCCACCAGCAGAGATAAAGGGGCGCGGGGTAGCTCCTACGAGCAGTACTTC
>TRBD1|TRBJ2-7|NA|TRBV10-2
CASSPDRVHEQYF
TGCGCCAGCAGTCCGGACAGGGTTCACGAGCAGTACTTC
>NA|TRBJ1-3|NA|TRBV7-3
CASSQGGPGNTIYF
TGTGCCAGCAGTCAGGGAGGCCCTGGAAACACCATATATTTT
>TRBD1|TRBJ2-2|NA|TRBV4-2
CASSQSSQGFFTGELFF
TGTGCCAGCAGCCAATCCTCACAGGGGTTTTTCACCGGGGAGCTGTTTTTT